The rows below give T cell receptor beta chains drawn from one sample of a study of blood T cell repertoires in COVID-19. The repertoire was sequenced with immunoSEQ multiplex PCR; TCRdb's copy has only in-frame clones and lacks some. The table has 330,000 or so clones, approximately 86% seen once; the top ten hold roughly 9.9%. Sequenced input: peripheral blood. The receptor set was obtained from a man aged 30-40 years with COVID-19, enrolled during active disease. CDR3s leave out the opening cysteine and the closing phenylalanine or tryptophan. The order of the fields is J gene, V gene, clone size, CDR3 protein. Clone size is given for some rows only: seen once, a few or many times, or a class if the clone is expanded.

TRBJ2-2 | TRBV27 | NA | ASSPLGTLNTGELF
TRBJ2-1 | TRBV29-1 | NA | SVDRWTASGRASYNEQF
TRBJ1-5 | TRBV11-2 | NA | ASSLDRTGGFNQPQH
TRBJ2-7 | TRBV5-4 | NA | ASSEKTSGAYEQY
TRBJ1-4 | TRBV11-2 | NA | ASRNVGGGYNEKLF
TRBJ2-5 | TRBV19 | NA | ASSNRAQETQY
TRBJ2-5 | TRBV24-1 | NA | ATSDLSAGSQETQY
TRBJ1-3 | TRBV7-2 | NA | ASSLTGAGNTIY
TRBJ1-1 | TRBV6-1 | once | ASKLRAGNTEAF
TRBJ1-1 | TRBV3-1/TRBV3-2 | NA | ASSQLGTVNTEAF
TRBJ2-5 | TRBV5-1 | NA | ASSTLLQETQY
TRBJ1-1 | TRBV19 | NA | ASSGQLNTEAF
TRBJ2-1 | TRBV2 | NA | ASSEGTGSYNEQF
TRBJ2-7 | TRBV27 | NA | ASSFSGTGPYEQY
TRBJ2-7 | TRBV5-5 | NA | ASSLRGQGDSNSYEQY
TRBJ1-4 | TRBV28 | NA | ASSPPGGAGEKLF
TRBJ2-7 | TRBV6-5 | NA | ATLGTASYEQY